A selection of T cell receptor beta chains follows, all from one sample in a study of cytomegalovirus exposure and HLA in healthy donors. The method was immunoSEQ multiplex PCR; TCRdb's version includes in-frame clones alone and lacks a portion of them. The data show about 120,000 clones, over 65% seen once. Sequencing was carried out using PBMCs. The receptors stem from a woman aged 25 to 39 in good health and CMV-seronegative. Both conserved end residues are part of each CDR3. A D gene is named only where the DNA matches it firmly. Some rows mark clone size as missing; the rest say once, few, many or name a class of expanded clone.

CASSHDNYGYTF	TGTGCCAGCAGCCACGACAATTATGGCTACACCTTC	-	12	TRBV7-3	TRBJ1-2	-
CASSGTRGEQFF	TGTGCCAGCAGTGGGACTAGGGGTGAGCAGTTCTTC	TRBD2	12	TRBV6-4	TRBJ2-1	-
CASSSTGQETQYF	TGTGCCAGCAGCTCCACGGGCCAAGAGACCCAGTACTTC	-	13	TRBV7-9	TRBJ2-5	-
CASTGTSGEGNIQYF	TGTGCCAGCACCGGGACTAGCGGAGAGGGAAACATTCAGTACTTC	TRBD2	15	TRBV5-5	TRBJ2-4	-
CASSFYSTNYGYTF	TGTGCCAGCAGCTTCTACAGCACTAACTATGGCTACACCTTC	-	14	TRBV7-8	TRBJ1-2	-
CASSTPLGAGGFNEQFF	TGTGCCAGTAGTACTCCCCTCGGGGCGGGAGGGTTCAATGAGCAGTTCTTC	TRBD2	17	TRBV19	TRBJ2-1	-
CASSVLNRGDGYTF	TGTGCCAGCAGCGTATTAAACAGGGGGGATGGCTACACCTTC	TRBD1	14	TRBV9	TRBJ1-2	once
CASSAWGSGRGQDEQFF	TGTGCCAGCAGTGCATGGGGTAGCGGGAGGGGCCAGGATGAGCAGTTCTTC	TRBD2	17	TRBV25-1	TRBJ2-1	once
CASSLIQQETQYF	TGTGCCAGCAGCTTAATCCAGCAAGAGACCCAGTACTTC	-	13	TRBV7-6	TRBJ2-5	-
CASSGGRTGYGYTF	TGTGCCAGTAGTGGGGGACGGACAGGGTATGGCTACACCTTC	TRBD1	14	TRBV19	TRBJ1-2	-
CASSPGRSGSPETQYF	TGTGCCAGCAGCCCGGGGAGGAGCGGGAGCCCGGAGACCCAGTACTTC	TRBD2	16	TRBV7-9	TRBJ2-5	-
CSFERGTDTQYF	TGCAGCTTTGAGCGGGGCACAGATACGCAGTATTTT	-	12	TRBV29-1	TRBJ2-3	-
CASSPVTNYGYTF	TGTGCCAGCTCCCCGGTCACGAACTATGGCTACACCTTC	-	13	TRBV18	TRBJ1-2	few
CASSYAAWFYGYTF	TGTGCCAGCAGTTACGCCGCGTGGTTCTATGGCTACACCTTC	-	14	TRBV6-5	TRBJ1-2	once
CASSQVPDGSSYNEQFF	TGTGCCAGCAGCCAAGTTCCGGATGGGAGCTCCTACAATGAGCAGTTCTTC	-	17	TRBV4-2	TRBJ2-1	once
CASSAHREATNEKLFF	TGTGCCAGCAGTGCCCACAGGGAAGCAACTAATGAAAAACTGTTTTTT	-	16	TRBV2	TRBJ1-4	-
CASSSLLNRNSGNTIYF	TGTGCCAGCAGCTCACTTCTGAACAGGAACTCTGGAAACACCATATATTTT	-	17	TRBV9	TRBJ1-3	-
CASSPLAGGSNQPQHF	TGTGCCAGCAGCCCCTTGGCAGGGGGGAGCAATCAGCCCCAGCATTTT	TRBD1	16	TRBV7-2	TRBJ1-5	once
CASSWGVGNYGYTF	TGTGCCAGCAGCTGGGGGGTGGGGAACTATGGCTACACCTTC	-	14	TRBV5-4	TRBJ1-2	once
CSLNRGATEAFF	TGCAGCTTGAACAGGGGGGCCACTGAAGCTTTCTTT	TRBD1	12	TRBV29-1	TRBJ1-1	-
CASSLGWTGGTSNEKLFF	TGTGCCAGCAGCTTAGGGTGGACAGGGGGCACATCTAATGAAAAACTGTTTTTT	TRBD1	18	TRBV7-9	TRBJ1-4	-
CASGLGQGANSEAFF	TGTGCTAGTGGTTTAGGACAGGGGGCGAACTCTGAAGCTTTCTTT	TRBD1	15	TRBV12-5	TRBJ1-1	-
CASSSGGTEAFF	TGTGCCAGCAGTTCAGGGGGCACTGAAGCTTTCTTT	TRBD1	12	TRBV28	TRBJ1-1	-
CSAVGPTGTGELFF	TGCAGCGCGGTGGGTCCGACGGGCACCGGGGAGCTGTTTTTT	-	14	TRBV29-1	TRBJ2-2	-
CASSQESGRAHNEQFF	TGCGCCAGCAGCCAAGAGAGCGGGAGAGCCCACAATGAGCAGTTCTTC	TRBD2	16	TRBV4-1	TRBJ2-1	-
CASSQVTGYSNEQFF	TGTGCCAGCAGCCAAGTCACAGGGTATTCCAATGAGCAGTTCTTC	-	15	TRBV4-2	TRBJ2-1	-
CASSLGSGYTEAFF	TGTGCCAGCAGCTTAGGGTCAGGGTACACTGAAGCTTTCTTT	-	14	TRBV7-2	TRBJ1-1	-
CASSLAHYSYNEQFF	TGTGCCAGCAGCTTGGCCCACTACTCCTACAATGAGCAGTTCTTC	-	15	TRBV5-6	TRBJ2-1	-
CASSFGTSGQDIQYF	TGTGCCAGCAGCTTTGGGACTAGCGGACAAGACATTCAGTACTTC	TRBD2	15	TRBV7-9	TRBJ2-4	few
CASSPRSGLDQPQHF	TGTGCCAGCTCACCGCGTTCAGGGTTGGATCAGCCCCAGCATTTT	-	15	TRBV18	TRBJ1-5	-
CASSLTGGTGELFF	TGTGCCAGCAGCTTAACGGGGGGGACCGGGGAGCTGTTTTTT	TRBD2	14	TRBV7-6	TRBJ2-2	-
CASSQDSTGDSPLHF	TGCGCCAGCAGCCAAGATAGCACAGGGGACTCACCCCTCCACTTT	TRBD1	15	TRBV4-3	TRBJ1-6	-
CASSLRPGQADTSNQPQHF	TGTGCCAGCAGCTTAAGACCGGGACAGGCTGACACAAGCAATCAGCCCCAGCATTTT	TRBD1	19	TRBV7-8	TRBJ1-5	-
CASSLQNTGELFF	TGTGCCAGCAGCTTGCAAAACACCGGGGAGCTGTTTTTT	-	13	TRBV5-4	TRBJ2-2	-
CASSTTGMKLFF	TGTGCCAGCAGCACCACGGGTATGAAACTGTTTTTT	-	12	TRBV7-9	TRBJ1-4	-
CASSVLAGSSYNEQFF	TGTGCCAGCAGCGTGCTAGCGGGGAGCTCCTACAATGAGCAGTTCTTC	TRBD2	16	TRBV9	TRBJ2-1	-
CASSLLASSYNEQFF	TGCGCCAGCAGCTTGCTTGCCAGCTCCTACAATGAGCAGTTCTTC	-	15	TRBV5-1	TRBJ2-1	-
CAWRMGTGSQGNTEAFF	TGTGCCTGGAGGATGGGGACAGGGTCCCAGGGGAACACTGAAGCTTTCTTT	TRBD1	17	TRBV30	TRBJ1-1	once
CASSPNPARNEKLFF	TGTGCCAGCAGCCCTAATCCGGCGAGGAATGAAAAACTGTTTTTT	-	15	TRBV5-8	TRBJ1-4	-
CASRQGLGNEQFF	TGTGCCAGTAGACAGGGGCTCGGTAATGAGCAGTTCTTC	TRBD1	13	TRBV7-2	TRBJ2-1	few
CASSGSGGAYEQYF	TGCGCCAGCAGTGGATCGGGAGGGGCCTACGAGCAGTACTTC	TRBD2	14	TRBV5-1	TRBJ2-7	-
CASSTGLAAHTDTQYF	TGTGCCAGTAGTACAGGACTAGCGGCCCACACAGATACGCAGTATTTT	TRBD2	16	TRBV19	TRBJ2-3	-
CASSASNLPYEQYF	TGTGCCAGCAGTGCTAGCAATTTGCCCTACGAGCAGTACTTC	-	14	TRBV6-5	TRBJ2-7	-